The entry below gives a single T cell receptor (beta chain) sequence along with its context. Its specificity is unknown. Via the markers CD45RO/CCR7/CD25/CD127/CD95/CD27, stem cell-like memory, regulatory, central memory and naive CD4+ cells were sorted. This record belongs to a study of beta chain features in type 1 diabetes. This CDR3 is 14 amino acids long. Germline assignment: CDR1 KGHSH and CDR2 LQKENI. Trimming pared 1 base from V and 0 bases from J, leaving 4 bases between. Overall study results and limits: The cDNA sequencing approach could over-represent high-TCR-expressing cells. For patients and controls alike, PCR might favor shorter templates to the same degree.

As every portion of the isolated RNA was reverse transcribed, the sequencing read expressed TCRB transcripts. The data were produced by immunoSEQ multiplex PCR, yet TCRdb's version contains in-frame clones alone and is incomplete. The table shows about 410,000 clones, with approximately 13% occurring only once. The specimen was naive CD4+ T cells from blood. The chain recombines TRBV18 with TRBJ2-1; no reliable D call. The receptor comes from a man under 40 in good health. CDR3 bases: TGTGCCAGCTCACCACTAATCTCCTACAATGAGCAGTTCTTC. Amino acid sequence: CASSPLISYNEQFF.